The 3 T cell receptor beta chains below all came from one sample that was sequenced in a study of Ad26.COV2.S vaccination and SARS-CoV-2 variants. The data were produced by immunoSEQ multiplex PCR, yet TCRdb's version contains in-frame clones alone and is incomplete. In the table there are some 290,000 clones, 86% of which are singletons. As for treatment: 15 to 20 received Ad26.COV2.S at low or high dose, single or two shots; about 5 received placebo; per-sample allocation not given. Material that was analyzed had been drawn on day 63 after the first vaccine or placebo injection. The sequenced sample was peripheral blood, obtained in a trial of Ad26.COV2.S vaccine versus placebo. The receptors derive from a person between 18 and 65 years old who received the Ad26.COV2.S COVID-19 vaccine or a placebo.

About this clone: The junction does not match germline at one end; this may be a read error. Other DNA sequences within the sample encode an identical CDR3. The chain combines TRBV3-1 (or the pseudogene TRBV3-2) with TRBJ2-7, with D tentatively TRBD2 (6 bases). The CDR3 extends over 14 amino acids. Germline CDR1 is LGHDT and CDR2 is YNNKEL (reference sequence). The CDR3 coding sequence is TGCGCCAGCAGCCAAGATGGGGGGTCCTACGAGCAGTACTTC. As protein: CASSQDGGSYEQYF.

This chain uses TRBV27 with TRBJ1-2, with D perhaps TRBD1 (5 bases). Trimming removed 2 bases from V and 3 bases from J, with 13 bases in between. The CDR3 runs to 15 residues. Looked up from germline, CDR1 is MNHEY and CDR2 is SMNVEV (reference sequence). This CDR3 reads CASSLRPWGDYGYTF. The CDR3 DNA reads as TGTGCCAGCAGTTTAAGGCCGTGGGGCGACTATGGCTACACCTTC.

The chain recombines TRBV12-3 or TRBV12-4 with TRBJ1-2; D not resolved. The CDR3 spans 12 residues. V lost 4 bases and J 4 bases, leaving 7 bases between the germline ends. The CDR3 bases are TGTGCCAGCAGTTCTTACAGCTATGGCTACACCTTC. This gives the protein CASSSYSYGYTF.